The 25 T cell receptor beta chains in this list originate from one sample, sequenced in a study of blood T cells in healthy people across ages. For the second PCR, which ran for roughly 6 to 12 cycles, a sample-barcoded 5' primer and a J-beta primer mix were used. One entry per CDR3 protein results from TCRdb running MiXCR on the 5' RACE reads. The sample includes fewer than 900,000 distinct CDR3 sequences, around 40% of them seen just once. The material sequenced was blood. The receptors come from a woman in her sixties in good health.

This clonotype was observed a few times. The V and J genes are TRBV6-2 or TRBV6-3 and TRBJ2-7; no firm D call. Germline V gives CDR1 MNHEY, CDR2 SVGEGT. The CDR3 runs to 14 residues. V was cut by 2 bases and J by 5 bases, with 13 bases left in between. The CDR3 is CASSYRNVAHEQYF. Here the CDR3 DNA reads TGTGCCAGCAGTTACCGGAACGTCGCCCACGAGCAGTACTTC.

J is TRBJ2-3 and V is TRBV14; TRBD1 aligns across 12 bases. Germline V gene data show CDR1 as SGHDN and CDR2 as FVKESK. J was trimmed by 3 bases and V by 2 bases; bases with no gene match: 9. The CDR3 totals 18 residues. The CDR3 is CASSQWGQGARVTDTQYF. The DNA for the CDR3 is TGTGCCAGCAGCCAATGGGGACAGGGGGCGAGGGTGACAGATACGCAGTATTTT.

The CDR3 protein is CASSTGQGAGEQYF. CDR3 in DNA: TGTGCCAGCAGCACCGGACAGGGGGCCGGTGAGCAGTACTTC. J is TRBJ2-5 and V is TRBV7-2; 11 nucleotides match TRBD1. The germline V gene encodes CDR1 SGHTA and CDR2 FQGNSA. V was pared by 5 bases and J by 11 bases, with 10 bases of the junction left unmatched. The CDR3 is 14 residues long.

The gene calls are TRBV28 and TRBJ2-7, with TRBD2 identical over 8 bases. The CDR3 spans 14 residues. CDR1 and CDR2 (germline): MDHEN, SYDVKM. V lost 7 bases, J lost 6 bases, and 11 bases stayed unmatched. Here the CDR3 reads CASTDGRASSEQYF. For the CDR3, the DNA is TGTGCCAGCACAGACGGGAGGGCTTCGTCCGAGCAGTACTTC. Looking up the rest from reference TRBV28 and TRBJ2-7 gives the full variable domain: DVKVTQSSRYLVKRTGEKVFLECVQDMDHENMFWYRQDPGLGLRLIYFSYDVKMKEKGDIPEGYSVSREKKERFSLILESASTNQTSMYLCASTDGRASSEQYFGPGTRLTVT.

This clonotype appeared a single time. One end of the junction fails to match germline, which may point to a read error. J is TRBJ2-3 and V is TRBV3-1; 13 positions agree with TRBD2. Germline V CDR1 and CDR2: LGHDT, YNNKEL (reference sequence). This CDR3 comprises 17 residues. The CDR3 DNA follows: TGTGCCAGCAGCCGCTACGGGACTAGCGGGAACACAGAGACGCAGTATTTT. Encoded protein: CASSRYGTSGNTETQYF.

V gene TRBV20-1 combines with J gene TRBJ1-2; D perhaps matches TRBD1 (5 bases). The length of the CDR3 is 16 residues. Germline V lookup: CDR1 DFQATT, CDR2 SNEGSKA (reference sequence). V gave up 0 bases and J gave up 0 bases, with 14 bases separating them. CDR3 sequence: CSAREWGRGANYGYTF. CDR3 in DNA: TGCAGTGCTAGAGAATGGGGACGGGGAGCTAACTATGGCTACACCTTC.

This clonotype was found many times. The V and J genes are TRBV20-1 and TRBJ2-3; D is unclear. Germline CDR1 reads DFQATT; CDR2 reads SNEGSKA (reference sequence). The V end lost 6 bases, the J end lost 3 bases, and 7 bases lay between the germline ends. CDR3 length equals 11 residues. The CDR3 DNA reads TGCAGTGCGGACCGGACAGATACGCAGTATTTT. This codes for CSADRTDTQYF.

This clonotype showed up just a few times. J is TRBJ2-7 and V is TRBV20-1; D remains unclear. CDR3 length: 13 amino acids. Trimming took off 6 bases at V and 2 bases at J, with 14 bases between the two ends. Germline CDR1 is DFQATT and CDR2 is SNEGSKA (reference sequence). This CDR3 reads CSAKGLFTYEQYF. Written as DNA, the CDR3 is TGCAGTGCAAAAGGGCTGTTTACCTACGAGCAGTACTTC.

About this clonotype itself: A much larger clone differs by one base, so this may be a read error. The chain has TRBV7-2 and TRBJ2-3; TRBD2 agrees at 7 bases. V dropped 11 bases and J dropped 6; count of bases not matched to a gene: 20. The CDR3 sequence is 16 residues long. Germline V gene lookup returns CDR1 SGHTA and CDR2 FQGNSA. CDR3: CAGPLGRSDPYDTQYF. CDR3 nucleotides: TGTGCCGGCCCCCTCGGGAGGTCCGATCCGTATGATACGCAGTATTTT.

In its sample, this clonotype was seen a few times. The V call is TRBV10-3, the J call TRBJ2-3; a weak D match, TRBD2 (5 bases). With 3 bases removed from V and 3 bases from J, the gap between germline ends came to 13 bases. The CDR3 has 15 residues. The germline CDR1 and CDR2 sequences are ENHRY and SYGVKD. This chain's CDR3 is CAISEGLAGTDTQYF. CDR3 sequence (DNA): TGTGCCATCAGTGAAGGCCTAGCTGGGACAGATACGCAGTATTTT.

In this sample, this clonotype turned up many times. CDR3 coding DNA: TGTGCCATCAAACCGGGGACAGGGGAGACCCAGTACTTC. Its translation: CAIKPGTGETQYF. V and J are TRBV10-3 and TRBJ2-5, with 9 positions matching TRBD1. The CDR3 has 13 amino acids. Germline loops: CDR1 ENHRY, CDR2 SYGVKD. J lost 5 bases, V lost 7 bases, and 5 bases had no gene match.

This chain joins TRBV12-5 and TRBJ2-4, with no clear D. The J call could be wrong; TRBJ2-7 is a better fit for the DNA end. CDR3 length equals 14 residues. CDR1 and CDR2 (germline): LGHNT, FRNRAP. DNA of the CDR3: TGTGCTAGTGGTCCTGCGGACCTATCCTACGAGCAGTACTTC. Translating it yields CASGPADLSYEQYF.

This clonotype showed up just once. Mismatch with germline at one junction end may stem from a read error. The chain combines TRBV20-1 with TRBJ1-4; TRBD1 matches 7 bases. Germline V CDR1 and CDR2: DFQATT, SNEGSKA (reference sequence). The CDR3 is 14 residues long. The CDR3: CSARPGQTSEKLFF. Here the CDR3 DNA reads TGCAGTGCTAGACCGGGACAGACTAGTGAAAAACTGTTTTTT.

The rearrangement links TRBV24-1 to TRBJ2-5; the D gene is possibly TRBD2 (7 bases). Between the trimmed V and J ends, which lost 0 bases and 11 bases, there was a span of 18 bases. Germline V gene data show CDR1 as KGHDR and CDR2 as SFDVKD. This CDR3 is built from 15 residues. The CDR3 nucleotides are TGTGCCACCAGTGATTTGGGAGGGGGAGGGGAAGAGCAGTACTTC. Protein: CATSDLGGGGEEQYF.

V usage is TRBV3-1 and J usage is TRBJ1-1; possible D gene TRBD1, 5 bases. V was clipped by 8 bases and J by 1 base, with 8 bases between them. CDR3 size: 12 residues. Germline values: CDR1 LGHDT, CDR2 YNNKEL (reference sequence). The CDR3 here is CASGDRNTEAFF. The CDR3 DNA sequence: TGTGCCAGCGGTGACAGGAACACTGAAGCTTTCTTT.

In its sample, this clonotype was seen a few times. This sequence joins TRBV25-1 and TRBJ2-6; D is uncertain. CDR1 and CDR2 from the germline V gene are MGHDK and SYGVNS. V lost 3 bases and J 3 bases, leaving 6 bases between the germline ends. CDR3 length: 14 residues. In DNA form, the CDR3 reads TGTGCCAGCAGTGACCTGTTTGGGGCCAACGTCCTGACTTTC. It yields the protein CASSDLFGANVLTF.

This clonotype was observed a few times. The chain joins TRBV20-1 to TRBJ2-3; 12 bases align to TRBD2. V gave up 3 bases and J gave up 4 bases; unmatched junction bases: 5. The CDR3 is 15 residues long. Germline V gene data show CDR1 as DFQATT and CDR2 as SNEGSKA (reference sequence). As DNA, the CDR3 is TGCAGTGCTAGGCTCCTAGCGGGGGGGGCAGATACGCAGTATTTT. Its protein is CSARLLAGGADTQYF.

This chain uses TRBV4-2 with TRBJ1-1, with a weak D call TRBD1 (6 bases). CDR3 length: 14 residues. The germline V gene has CDR1 LGHNA and CDR2 YNFKEQ. V lost 6 bases to trimming and J lost 4 bases, with 15 bases between them. The CDR3 nucleotides are TGTGCCAGCAGGCCAGGGGCGCTGGGCACTGAAGCTTTCTTT. It specifies CASRPGALGTEAFF.

This clonotype occurred a few times. This chain joins TRBV20-1 and TRBJ2-1; D may be TRBD2 (5 bases). Germline assignment: CDR1 DFQATT and CDR2 SNEGSKA (reference sequence). V was clipped by 4 bases and J by 3 bases, with 13 bases between them. This CDR3 region has 14 residues. CDR3 in DNA: TGCAGTGCTACAACTAGAGGAATCTACAATGAGCAGTTCTTC. This gives the protein CSATTRGIYNEQFF.

This chain connects TRBV12-3 or TRBV12-4 to TRBJ2-5; 8 bases are shared with TRBD2. Matching the DNA end better, TRBJ2-7 makes the J call doubtful. This CDR3 has 15 amino acids. This chain's CDR3 is CASSLDASGPREQYF. The DNA of the CDR3 is TGTGCCAGCAGTTTAGACGCTAGCGGGCCCCGCGAGCAGTACTTC.

Notes on this clonotype: The germline gene is not matched at one end of the junction; a read error may be the cause. The chain links TRBV6-5 to TRBJ2-7, with D perhaps matching TRBD1 (7 bases). CDR3 size: 15 residues. Germline V gives CDR1 MNHEY, CDR2 SVGAGI. Here the CDR3 DNA reads TGTGCCAGCAGTTGGACAGGTGAACTAGCCTACGAGCGGTACTTC. Protein product: CASSWTGELAYERYF.

This clonotype occurred a few times. This chain uses TRBV5-1 with TRBJ2-7, with TRBD1 matching over 7 bases. This CDR3 has 14 amino acids. V shed 4 bases, J shed 5 bases, and the junction held 9 bases outside the gene matches. CDR1 and CDR2 (germline): SGHRS, YFSETQ. CDR3 sequence (DNA): TGCGCCAGCAGCCACGGACAGGACTGGGACGAGCAGTACTTC. Protein product: CASSHGQDWDEQYF.

This clonotype came up once. The chain uses TRBV10-3 and TRBJ1-1; D may be TRBD1 (5 bases). Germline assignment: CDR1 ENHRY and CDR2 SYGVKD. The CDR3 runs 13 residues. Trimming left V 11 bases short and J 3 bases short, with 16 bases between. The CDR3 DNA follows: TGTGCCGCCGCGCGGGGGGAGGACACTGAAGCTTTCTTT. This sequence encodes CAAARGEDTEAFF.

The chain carries TRBV25-1 and TRBJ2-7, with D unresolved. The CDR3 totals 11 residues. The germline V gene has CDR1 MGHDK and CDR2 SYGVNS. Trimming shortened V by 6 bases and J by 7 bases, and 10 bases separated the two germline ends. In DNA, the CDR3 is TGTGCCAGCAGCGATGTTATGGAGCAGTACTTC. It is translated as CASSDVMEQYF.

The chain couples TRBV20-1 to TRBJ1-1, with no clear D. The CDR3 sequence is 10 residues long. The ends were cut back, 3 bases at V and 11 bases at J, with 10 bases in the middle. Germline-derived CDR1 and CDR2 are DFQATT and SNEGSKA (reference sequence). The CDR3, as DNA: TGCAGTGCTAGTAGTAGGTGGGCTTTCTTT. Protein: CSASSRWAFF.